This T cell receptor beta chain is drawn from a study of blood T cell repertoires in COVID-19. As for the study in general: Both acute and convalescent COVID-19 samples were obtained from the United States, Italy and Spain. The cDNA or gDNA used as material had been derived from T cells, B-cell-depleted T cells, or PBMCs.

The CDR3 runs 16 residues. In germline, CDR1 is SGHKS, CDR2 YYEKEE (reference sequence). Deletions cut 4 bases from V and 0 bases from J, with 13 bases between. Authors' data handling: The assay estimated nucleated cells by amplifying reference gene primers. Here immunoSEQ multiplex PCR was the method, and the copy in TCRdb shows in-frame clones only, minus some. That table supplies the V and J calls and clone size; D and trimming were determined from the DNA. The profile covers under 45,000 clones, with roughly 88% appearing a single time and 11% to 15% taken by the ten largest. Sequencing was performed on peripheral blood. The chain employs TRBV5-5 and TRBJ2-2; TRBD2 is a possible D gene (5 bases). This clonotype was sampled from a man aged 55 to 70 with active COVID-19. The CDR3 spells CASSPYSGANTGELFF. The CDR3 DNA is TGTGCCAGCAGCCCTTACAGCGGTGCGAACACCGGGGAGCTGTTTTTT.